This passage covers 32 T cell receptor beta chains from one sample sequenced in a study of cytomegalovirus exposure and HLA in healthy donors. Amplification used 60 Vbeta primers and 13 Jbeta primers. Using immunoSEQ multiplex PCR, the repertoire was profiled, and TCRdb retains in-frame clones only, with some absent. The table has over 100,000 clones, roughly four fifths seen once; the top ten hold roughly 8%. Sequences were obtained from PBMCs. Receptor source: a woman aged 45-59 years in good health and CMV-seropositive.

This clone came up once. Other DNA sequences in the sample encode the same CDR3. DNA for the CDR3: TGCGCCAGCAGTTGGACTAGCGGGGAGCTAAGGGGGACCCAGTACTTC. Amino acid sequence: CASSWTSGELRGTQYF. V usage is TRBV10-2 and J usage is TRBJ2-5, with 12 positions matching TRBD2. CDR3 length: 16 residues. Germline V CDR1 and CDR2: WSHSY, SAAADI. V shed 5 bases and J 7 bases; nucleotides not matched to a gene: 11.

There are a few counts of this clone. This rearrangement joins TRBV5-1 to TRBJ2-1, with 11 bases lining up with TRBD2. CDR1 is SGHRS and CDR2 is YFSETQ in the germline V gene. V gave up 5 bases and J gave up 7 bases; unmatched junction bases: 11. CDR3 length: 16 amino acids. CDR3 amino acids: CASRSSGGYRSNEQFF. The CDR3 coding sequence is TGCGCCAGCAGGTCTAGCGGGGGGTACCGATCGAATGAGCAGTTCTTC.

This clone appeared once. The gene calls are TRBV7-2 and TRBJ1-2; unclear D gene. V lost 2 bases and J 8 bases, leaving 9 bases between the germline ends. Per the germline V gene, CDR1 is SGHTA and CDR2 is FQGNSA. CDR3 length: 12 residues. CDR3 loop: CASSLTGWGYTF. CDR3 in DNA: TGTGCCAGCAGCTTAACGGGGTGGGGCTACACCTTC.

This chain uses TRBV5-1 with TRBJ2-1, with D perhaps matching TRBD2 (5 bases). Deletions cut 4 bases from V and 0 bases from J, with 14 bases between. The CDR3 totals 16 residues. Germline V gene data show CDR1 as SGHRS and CDR2 as YFSETQ. For the CDR3, the DNA is TGCGCCAGCAGCCGGGGTGGGAAAGTCTCCTACAATGAGCAGTTCTTC. This translates into CASSRGGKVSYNEQFF.

This chain uses TRBV11-2 with TRBJ2-2, with unresolved D. Germline assignment: CDR1 SGHAT and CDR2 FQNNGV. This CDR3 has 13 residues. Trimming shortened V by 1 base and J by 6 bases, and 6 bases separated the two germline ends. CDR3: CASSLGVPGELFF. The CDR3 DNA reads TGTGCCAGCAGCTTAGGAGTTCCCGGGGAGCTGTTTTTT.

This rearrangement joins TRBV29-1 to TRBJ2-2; TRBD1 aligns across 11 bases. Per the germline V gene, CDR1 is SQVTM and CDR2 is ANQGSEA. The CDR3 runs to 15 residues. V trimming: 2 bases; J trimming: 7 bases; junction bases outside the gene matches: 6. CDR3 residues: CSVEIGQGAIGELFF. The CDR3, as DNA: TGCAGCGTTGAAATCGGACAGGGGGCAATCGGGGAGCTGTTTTTT.

The chain joins TRBV5-1 to TRBJ1-4; tentatively, D is TRBD1 (6 bases). CDR3 length: 15 residues. From germline, CDR1 is SGHRS and CDR2 YFSETQ. Deletions cut 4 bases from V and 8 bases from J, with 18 bases between. CDR3 DNA sequence: TGCGCCAGCAGCCATACACAGGGAGAAGGAGAAAAACTGTTTTTT. Its translation is CASSHTQGEGEKLFF. Full variable domain (missing parts from reference TRBV5-1 and TRBJ1-4): KAGVTQTPRYLIKTRGQQVTLSCSPISGHRSVSWYQQTPGQGLQFLFEYFSETQRNKGNFPGRFSGRQFSNSRSEMNVSTLELGDSALYLCASSHTQGEGEKLFFGSGTQLSVL.

The V gene is TRBV6-5, the J gene TRBJ1-1; a weak D match, TRBD1 (5 bases). CDR1 is MNHEY and CDR2 is SVGAGI in the germline V gene. V shed 5 bases and J shed 7 bases, with 14 bases lying between them. The CDR3 has 13 amino acids. Written as DNA, the CDR3 is TGTGCCAGCAGTCTGGGACTTGGGTATGAAGCTTTCTTT. Amino acid sequence: CASSLGLGYEAFF.

The chain links TRBV7-9 to TRBJ1-3; D remains unclear. With 5 bases removed from V and 0 bases from J, the gap between germline ends came to 17 bases. Per the germline V gene, CDR1 is SEHNR and CDR2 is FQNEAQ (reference sequence). The length of the CDR3 is 17 residues. The CDR3 bases are TGTGCCAGCAGCCAGGCGGGCATTCTGACCTCTGGAAACACCATATATTTT. Its translation: CASSQAGILTSGNTIYF.

This chain uses TRBV5-1 with TRBJ2-1; maybe TRBD1 (5 bases). The CDR3 is 12 amino acids. The V and J ends lost 4 bases and 8 bases respectively, with 10 bases between them. CDR1 and CDR2 (germline): SGHRS, YFSETQ. The CDR3 DNA reads TGCGCCAGCAGCGCTCAGGGTGATGAGCAGTTCTTC. This gives the protein CASSAQGDEQFF.

The genes are TRBV11-2 and TRBJ1-2; 7 bases are a match to TRBD1. In germline, CDR1 is SGHAT, CDR2 FQNNGV. The CDR3 is 13 residues long. The V segment lost 5 bases and the J segment 4 bases; nucleotides outside the gene matches: 4. The CDR3 here is CASSEDRAYGYTF. In nucleotides, the CDR3 is TGTGCCAGCAGCGAAGACAGGGCCTATGGCTACACCTTC. Variable domain in full (rest from reference TRBV11-2 and TRBJ1-2): EAGVAQSPRYKIIEKRQSVAFWCNPISGHATLYWYQQILGQGPKLLIQFQNNGVVDDSQLPKDRFSAERLKGVDSTLKIQPAKLEDSAVYLCASSEDRAYGYTFGSGTRLTVV.

The rearrangement joins TRBV6-5 to TRBJ1-2; TRBD1 matches at 8 bases. The CDR3 is 14 amino acids. The V segment lost 6 bases and the J segment 6 bases; nucleotides outside the gene matches: 9. The germline CDR1 and CDR2 sequences are MNHEY and SVGAGI. The CDR3 DNA is TGTGCCAGCAGCCAAGGACAGGGCGGTAATGGCTACACCTTC. It translates to CASSQGQGGNGYTF.

The chain carries TRBV5-1 and TRBJ2-1; the match to TRBD1 covers 7 bases. In germline, CDR1 is SGHRS, CDR2 YFSETQ. The CDR3 length is 14 residues. J lost 2 bases, V lost 4 bases, and 3 bases had no gene match. The CDR3 DNA is TGCGCCAGCAGCGACAGGGCTACCTACAATGAGCAGTTCTTC. Translated: CASSDRATYNEQFF.

This rearrangement joins TRBV13 to TRBJ2-2; TRBD2 might be the D (6 bases). CDR1 PRHDT and CDR2 FYEKMQ come from the germline V gene (reference sequence). The V end lost 7 bases, the J end lost 0 bases, and 9 bases lay between the germline ends. The CDR3 spans 14 residues. The DNA of the CDR3 is TGTGCCAGCAAGGAGGGATCGAACACCGGGGAGCTGTTTTTT. This codes for CASKEGSNTGELFF.

The chain has TRBV6-5 and TRBJ2-2; perhaps TRBD2 as D (6 bases). Germline V gives CDR1 MNHEY, CDR2 SVGAGI. The length of the CDR3 is 15 residues. V was shortened by 7 bases and J by 2 bases, with 14 bases between the two germline ends. CDR3 in DNA: TGTGCCAGCACCGTTAGCGGTACCAACACCGGGGAGCTGTTTTTT. Protein product: CASTVSGTNTGELFF.

This rearrangement joins TRBV19 to TRBJ2-3; TRBD2 aligns across 9 bases. Germline loops: CDR1 LNHDA, CDR2 SQIVND (reference sequence). J gave up 8 bases and V 4 bases, and 25 bases lay outside the gene matches. CDR3 length equals 20 residues. The CDR3 sequence: CASSSREREAQHRLGGTQYF. Written as DNA, the CDR3 is TGTGCCAGTAGTAGCCGTGAGCGGGAGGCCCAACACAGGCTGGGGGGTACGCAGTATTTT.

The rearrangement links TRBV18 to TRBJ2-1; 8 bases map to TRBD2. Germline CDR1 KGHSH, CDR2 LQKENI. This CDR3 spans 15 amino acids. Germline trimming cut 5 bases from V and 13 bases from J; bases unmatched to any gene: 16. DNA of the CDR3: TGTGCCAGCTCAGCTACTACCGGGACTAGGCCCAGTCAGTTCTTC. It specifies CASSATTGTRPSQFF.

V and J are TRBV2 and TRBJ2-2; D unresolved. This CDR3 comprises 12 residues. The V end was cut by 4 bases, the J end by 5 bases, with 5 bases between. Germline values: CDR1 SNHLY, CDR2 FYNNEI. CDR3 residues: CASSVFTGELFF. DNA for the CDR3: TGTGCCAGCAGTGTCTTTACCGGGGAGCTGTTTTTT.

The gene calls are TRBV27 and TRBJ2-5; TRBD2 is a possible D gene (6 bases). V was pared by 6 bases and J by 1 base, with 24 bases between. The V gene's germline CDR1 is MNHEY and CDR2 SMNVEV (reference sequence). CDR3 length: 18 amino acids. CDR3 sequence (DNA): TGTGCCAGCAGCCTAAGCCGATCTAGCGACAAGGGCCAAGAGACCCAGTACTTC. Amino acids: CASSLSRSSDKGQETQYF.

The chain is built from TRBV7-6 and TRBJ1-6; 9 bases match TRBD1. Germline V CDR1 and CDR2: SGHVS, FNYEAQ. The junction had 3 bases not matched to a gene; V was cut back by 4 bases and J by 2 bases. The CDR3 is made up of 16 amino acids. CDR3: CASSSRDRAYNSPLHF. Here the CDR3 DNA reads TGTGCCAGCAGCTCCCGGGACAGGGCCTATAATTCACCCCTCCACTTT.

The chain employs TRBV9 and TRBJ2-1; 9 positions agree with TRBD1. Trimming removed 0 bases from V and 6 bases from J; junction bases left unmatched: 4. The germline V gene has CDR1 SGDLS and CDR2 YYNGEE. The CDR3 is 15 amino acids. DNA of the CDR3: TGTGCCAGCAGCGTAGTTACAGGGGGCCCCAATGAGCAGTTCTTC. Its protein product is CASSVVTGGPNEQFF. The entire variable domain, with the rest obtained from reference TRBV9 and TRBJ2-1, is as follows: DSGVTQTPKHLITATGQRVTLRCSPRSGDLSVYWYQQSLDQGLQFLIQYYNGEERAKGNILERFSAQQFPDLHSELNLSSLELGDSALYFCASSVVTGGPNEQFFGPGTRLTVL.

The chain joins TRBV5-1 to TRBJ2-3; D possibly corresponds to TRBD1 (5 bases). V gave up 1 base and J gave up 1 base, with 10 bases separating them. This CDR3 comprises 15 residues. From germline, CDR1 is SGHRS and CDR2 YFSETQ. DNA for the CDR3: TGCGCCAGCAGCTTGCAGGGTTACGGCACAGATACGCAGTATTTT. This sequence encodes CASSLQGYGTDTQYF.

The chain couples TRBV7-9 to TRBJ2-5, with 10 bases matching TRBD2. With V trimmed by 5 bases and J by 5 bases, 17 bases remained unmatched. This CDR3 has 18 amino acids. Germline lookup yields CDR1 SEHNR and CDR2 FQNEAQ (reference sequence). The DNA of the CDR3 is TGTGCCAGCAGCCCCTACGGGGGAATTAGCGGGAGGATGGAGACCCAGTACTTC. It codes for CASSPYGGISGRMETQYF.

The chain uses TRBV28 and TRBJ2-1; 9 bases fit TRBD1. Germline V gene data show CDR1 as MDHEN and CDR2 as SYDVKM. The CDR3 totals 15 residues. V shed 5 bases and J 3 bases; nucleotides not matched to a gene: 5. CDR3 in amino acids: CASSPPGQGYNEQFF. The DNA of the CDR3 is TGTGCCAGCAGTCCGCCGGGACAGGGCTACAATGAGCAGTTCTTC.

The rearrangement joins TRBV14 to TRBJ1-6; D is unclear. The CDR3 has 13 amino acids. V gave up 0 bases and J gave up 8 bases, with 5 bases separating them. The V gene's germline CDR1 is SGHDN and CDR2 FVKESK. In DNA form, the CDR3 reads TGTGCCAGCAGCCAAGATCGGTATTCACCCCTCCACTTT. Amino acids: CASSQDRYSPLHF.

V usage is TRBV16 and J usage is TRBJ1-2; D perhaps matches TRBD1 (5 bases). Germline V lookup: CDR1 KGHSY, CDR2 FQNENV. CDR3 size: 13 residues. The germline V and J ends were trimmed by 2 bases and 3 bases, with 7 bases remaining between them. The chain's CDR3 is CASSQQTDYGYTF. CDR3 DNA: TGTGCCAGCAGCCAACAGACAGACTATGGCTACACCTTC.

V usage is TRBV5-1 and J usage is TRBJ2-5; TRBD1 matches 7 bases. The DNA matches TRBJ2-7 better at its end, which makes the J call doubtful. Germline values: CDR1 SGHRS, CDR2 YFSETQ. The CDR3 runs 15 residues. CDR3 residues: CASNPSGTANYEQYF. The CDR3 DNA is TGCGCCAGCAACCCTTCCGGGACAGCTAACTACGAGCAGTACTTC.

The chain recombines TRBV7-3 with TRBJ1-1; unclear D gene. Germline CDR1 reads SGHTA; CDR2 reads FQGTGA. The CDR3 loop spans 14 amino acids. V was clipped by 0 bases and J by 1 base, with 6 bases between them. The CDR3 is CASSLTVGNTEAFF. The CDR3 DNA reads as TGTGCCAGCAGCTTAACTGTCGGGAACACTGAAGCTTTCTTT.

The CDR3: CSAGRLETQYF. The CDR3 region has the DNA TGCAGTGCTGGACGACTAGAAACGCAGTATTTT. The chain combines TRBV20-1 with TRBJ2-3; possibly TRBD2 for D (6 bases). Germline V gives CDR1 DFQATT, CDR2 SNEGSKA (reference sequence). Trimming removed 5 bases at V and 9 bases at J, with 12 bases between. The CDR3 consists of 11 residues.

The chain joins TRBV7-3 to TRBJ2-1; the D gene is possibly TRBD2 (6 bases). Germline CDR1 and CDR2: SGHTA and FQGTGA. The CDR3 is made up of 14 amino acids. Deletions cut 10 bases from V and 1 base from J, with 14 bases between. CDR3 protein: CATLGGSSYNEQFF. As DNA, the CDR3 is TGTGCCACCCTAGGAGGGAGTTCCTACAATGAGCAGTTCTTC.

The V call is TRBV6-5, the J call TRBJ1-2; D is possibly TRBD1 (6 bases). The CDR3 sequence is 12 residues long. The ends were cut back, 10 bases at V and 6 bases at J, with 15 bases in the middle. Germline V gives CDR1 MNHEY, CDR2 SVGAGI. The CDR3 loop is CATIQGLNGYTF. Here the CDR3 DNA reads TGTGCCACGATACAGGGTTTAAATGGCTACACCTTC.

This sequence joins TRBV15 and TRBJ1-4, with D tentatively TRBD1 (6 bases). Trimming cost V 9 bases and J 1 base, with 9 bases left between them. The germline gives CDR1 LNHNV, CDR2 YYDKDF (reference sequence). CDR3 length: 13 amino acids. CDR3 DNA sequence: TGTGCCACAACAGGGCTAACTAATGAAAAACTGTTTTTT. It codes for CATTGLTNEKLFF.